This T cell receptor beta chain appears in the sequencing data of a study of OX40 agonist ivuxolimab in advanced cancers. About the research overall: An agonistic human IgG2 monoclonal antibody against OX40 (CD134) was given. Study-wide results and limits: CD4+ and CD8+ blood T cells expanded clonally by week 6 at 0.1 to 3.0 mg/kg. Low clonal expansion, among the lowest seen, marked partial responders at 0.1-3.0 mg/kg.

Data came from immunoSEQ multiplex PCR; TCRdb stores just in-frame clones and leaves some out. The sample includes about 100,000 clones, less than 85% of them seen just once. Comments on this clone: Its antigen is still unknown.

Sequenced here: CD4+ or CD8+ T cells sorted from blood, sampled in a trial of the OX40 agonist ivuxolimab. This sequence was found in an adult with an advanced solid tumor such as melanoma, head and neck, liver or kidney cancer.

For the CDR3, the DNA is TGTGCCAGCAGTGAGGGGAGCCAGGGGTCGTTGGAGCAGTACTTC. This codes for CASSEGSQGSLEQYF. V usage is TRBV6-1 and J usage is TRBJ2-7; maybe TRBD1 (6 bases). CDR1 and CDR2 (germline): MNHNS, SASEGT. The CDR3 totals 15 residues. The V and J ends lost 3 bases and 7 bases respectively, with 19 bases between them.